This T cell receptor beta chain came from a study of radiotherapy plus CTLA-4 blockade in lung cancer. Findings of the study overall: TCR clones originating in tumors grew in number in blood after radiotherapy plus ipilimumab. Best predicting response, reportedly, were early blood T cell clone dynamics, with interferon-beta.

The length of the CDR3 is 14 residues. The germline V gene encodes CDR1 MNHEY and CDR2 SVGAGI. V lost 6 bases and J lost 8, with 17 bases in between. Assay used: immunoSEQ multiplex PCR; TCRdb lists only in-frame clones, some missing. The sample shows 70,000 to 85,000 clones, less than 85% of them seen only once. With respect to this clone: The antigen is not known.

The receptor was derived from a human donor with non-small cell lung cancer whose response to radiotherapy plus ipilimumab could not be evaluated. The chain combines TRBV6-5 with TRBJ2-1; TRBD2 might be the D (6 bases). This sample comprised peripheral blood, obtained from a patient treated with radiotherapy plus ipilimumab. This CDR3 reads CASRSGLASDEQFF. The CDR3 nucleotides read TGTGCCAGCAGAAGCGGGCTAGCGAGTGATGAGCAGTTCTTC.